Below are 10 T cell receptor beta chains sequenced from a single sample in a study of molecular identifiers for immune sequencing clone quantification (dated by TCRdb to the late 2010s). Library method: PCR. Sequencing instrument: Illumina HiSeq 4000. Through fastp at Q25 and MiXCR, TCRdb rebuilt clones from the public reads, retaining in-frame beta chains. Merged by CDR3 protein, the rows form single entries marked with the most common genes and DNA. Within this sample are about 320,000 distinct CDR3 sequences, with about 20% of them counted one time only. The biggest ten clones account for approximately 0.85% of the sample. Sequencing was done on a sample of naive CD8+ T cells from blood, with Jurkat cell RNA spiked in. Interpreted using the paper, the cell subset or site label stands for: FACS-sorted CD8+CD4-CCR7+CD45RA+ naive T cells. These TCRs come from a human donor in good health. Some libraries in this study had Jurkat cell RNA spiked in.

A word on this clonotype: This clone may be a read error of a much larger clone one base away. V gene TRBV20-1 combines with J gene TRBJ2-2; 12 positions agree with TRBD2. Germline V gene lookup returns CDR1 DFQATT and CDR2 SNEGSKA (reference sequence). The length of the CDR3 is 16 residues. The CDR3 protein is CSARAWTSGITGEPFF. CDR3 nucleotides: TGCAGTGCTAGAGCTTGGACTAGCGGGATCACCGGGGAGCCGTTTTTT.

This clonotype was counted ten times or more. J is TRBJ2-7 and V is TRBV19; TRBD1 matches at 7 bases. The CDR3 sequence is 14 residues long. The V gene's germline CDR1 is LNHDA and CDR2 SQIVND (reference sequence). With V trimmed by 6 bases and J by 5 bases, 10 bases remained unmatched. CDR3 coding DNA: TGTGCCAGTAGGCCCGGATACAGGGGCCACGAGCAGTACTTC. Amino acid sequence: CASRPGYRGHEQYF.

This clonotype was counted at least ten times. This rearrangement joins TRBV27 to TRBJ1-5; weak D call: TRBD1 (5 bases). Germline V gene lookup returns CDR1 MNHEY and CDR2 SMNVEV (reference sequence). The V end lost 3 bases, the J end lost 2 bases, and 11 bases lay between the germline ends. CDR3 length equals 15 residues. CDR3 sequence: CASSFGGVGNQPQHF. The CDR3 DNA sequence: TGTGCCAGCAGTTTTGGGGGGGTTGGCAATCAGCCCCAGCATTTT.

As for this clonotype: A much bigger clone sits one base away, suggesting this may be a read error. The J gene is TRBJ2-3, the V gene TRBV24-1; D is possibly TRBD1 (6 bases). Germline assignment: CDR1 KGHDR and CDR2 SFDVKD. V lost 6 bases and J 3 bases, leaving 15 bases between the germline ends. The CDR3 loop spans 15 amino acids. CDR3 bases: TGTGCCACCAGTCCGGGCAGGGGTCGTACAGATACGCAGTATTTT. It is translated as CATSPGRGRTDTQYF.

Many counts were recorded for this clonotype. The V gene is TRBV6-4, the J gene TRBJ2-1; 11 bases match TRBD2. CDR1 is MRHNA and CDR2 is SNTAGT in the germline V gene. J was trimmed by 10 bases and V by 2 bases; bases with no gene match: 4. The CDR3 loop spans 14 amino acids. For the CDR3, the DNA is TGTGCCAGCAGTGACCTAGGGACTAGCGGCGAGCAGTTCTTC. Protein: CASSDLGTSGEQFF.

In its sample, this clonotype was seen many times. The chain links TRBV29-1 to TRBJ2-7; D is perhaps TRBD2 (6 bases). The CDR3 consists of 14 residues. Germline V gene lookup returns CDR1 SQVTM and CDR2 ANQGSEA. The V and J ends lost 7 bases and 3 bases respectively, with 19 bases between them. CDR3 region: CSAEGAGRDYEQYF. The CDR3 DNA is TGCAGCGCCGAAGGGGCAGGGCGGGACTACGAGCAGTACTTC.

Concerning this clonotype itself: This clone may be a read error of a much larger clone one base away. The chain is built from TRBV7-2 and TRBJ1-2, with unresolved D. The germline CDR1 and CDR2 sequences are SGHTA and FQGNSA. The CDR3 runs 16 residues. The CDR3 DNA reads TGTGCCAGCAGCTCCCCTGGATCTCCTATGTACTATGGCTGCACCTTC. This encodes CASSSPGSPMYYGCTF. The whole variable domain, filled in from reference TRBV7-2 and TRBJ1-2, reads GAGVSQSPSNKVTEKGKDVELRCDPISGHTALYWYRQSLGQGLEFLIYFQGNSAPDKSGLPSDRFSAERTGGSVSTLTIQRTQQEDSAVYLCASSSPGSPMYYGCTFGSGTRLTVV.

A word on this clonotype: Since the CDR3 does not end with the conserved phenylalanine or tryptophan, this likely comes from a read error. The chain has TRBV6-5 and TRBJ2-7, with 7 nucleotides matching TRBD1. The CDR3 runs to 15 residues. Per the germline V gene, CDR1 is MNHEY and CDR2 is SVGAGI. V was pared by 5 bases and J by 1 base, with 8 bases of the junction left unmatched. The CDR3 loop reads CASSPRQGSSYEQYL. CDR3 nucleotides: TGTGCCAGCAGTCCTCGACAGGGAAGTTCCTACGAGCAGTACCTC.

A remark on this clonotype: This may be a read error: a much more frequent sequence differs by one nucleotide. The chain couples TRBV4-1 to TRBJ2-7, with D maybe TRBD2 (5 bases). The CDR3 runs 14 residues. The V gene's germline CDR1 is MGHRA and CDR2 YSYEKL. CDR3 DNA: TGCGCCAGCAGCCAAGATGACCCTAGCTACGGGCAGTACTTC. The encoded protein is CASSQDDPSYGQYF.

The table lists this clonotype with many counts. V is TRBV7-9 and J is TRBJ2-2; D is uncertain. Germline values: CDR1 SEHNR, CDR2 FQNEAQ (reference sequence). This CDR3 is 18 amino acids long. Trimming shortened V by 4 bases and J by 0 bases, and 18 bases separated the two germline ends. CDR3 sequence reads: CASSSPRLGLANTGELFF. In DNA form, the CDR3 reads TGTGCCAGCAGCTCCCCCCGGCTAGGTCTAGCGAACACCGGGGAGCTGTTTTTT.